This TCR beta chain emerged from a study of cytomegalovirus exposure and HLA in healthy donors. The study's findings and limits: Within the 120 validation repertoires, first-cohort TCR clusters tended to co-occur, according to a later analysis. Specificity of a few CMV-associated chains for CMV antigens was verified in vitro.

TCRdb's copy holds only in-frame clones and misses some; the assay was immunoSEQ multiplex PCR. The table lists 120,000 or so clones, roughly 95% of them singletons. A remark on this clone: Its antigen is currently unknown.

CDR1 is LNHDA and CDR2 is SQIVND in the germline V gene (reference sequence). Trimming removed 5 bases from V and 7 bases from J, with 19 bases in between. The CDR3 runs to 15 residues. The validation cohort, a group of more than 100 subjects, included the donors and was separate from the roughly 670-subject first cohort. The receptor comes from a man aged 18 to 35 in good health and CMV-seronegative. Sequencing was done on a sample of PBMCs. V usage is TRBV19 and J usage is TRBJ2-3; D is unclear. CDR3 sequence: CASSPPSTTPNTQYF. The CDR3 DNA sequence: TGTGCCAGTAGTCCCCCGTCTACTACCCCCAATACGCAGTATTTT.